This section outlines one T cell receptor (beta chain) sequence together with its context. The antigen is undetermined. This entry comes from a study of graft-versus-host responses after intestinal transplantation. The wider study: After anti-thymocyte globulin induction, recipients took tacrolimus and steroids for two to three years.

TCRdb keeps only in-frame clones here, not all; method: immunoSEQ multiplex PCR. The sample consists of about 110,000 clones, around 94% of them appearing once. Notes on the study in general: Recipient marrow showed GvH clones, some seen first in ileum or blood.

The receptor comes from a human donor who was the organ donor for an intestinal transplant. The sequencing used unstimulated CD4+ T cells sorted from spleen or lymph node cells, collected before transplant.

DNA for the CDR3: TGTGCCAGCTCCTTTGCCGTGACAAGAGGGACGGGCCTTCAAGAGACCCAGTACTTC. This gives the protein CASSFAVTRGTGLQETQYF. The chain joins TRBV18 to TRBJ2-5; possibly TRBD1 or TRBD2 for D (5 bases each). The CDR3 is made up of 19 amino acids. Between the trimmed V and J ends, which lost 6 bases and 2 bases, there was a span of 28 bases. Germline assignment: CDR1 KGHSH and CDR2 LQKENI.